These T cell receptor beta chains were read from a single sample in a study of blood T cell repertoires in COVID-19. Generated by immunoSEQ multiplex PCR, the TCRdb table keeps only in-frame clones and is missing some. Of just over 35,000 clones detected, roughly 90% appear once; the ten largest clones hold approximately 2%. Sequenced material: peripheral blood. The source of these receptors is a human donor in a cohort sampled during active COVID-19. Both conserved end residues are part of each CDR3. The D gene is left open where the match is weak. Rows may omit the clone size; those that give it use once, few, many or a size class.

J: TRBJ1-6
D: TRBD1
V: TRBV9
size: -
DNA: TGTGCCAGCAGCGTTACAGGGGGCGCAGGTACAGCACCCCTCCACTTT
CDR3: CASSVTGGAGTAPLHF

J: TRBJ2-1
D: -
V: TRBV27
size: -
DNA: TGTGCCAGCAGGGAAGGGCGGGGCAATGAGCAGTTCTTC
CDR3: CASREGRGNEQFF

J: TRBJ2-1
D: TRBD2
V: TRBV10-3
size: -
DNA: TGTGCCATCAGTGACCCCACGGGACTAGCGGGGCGATCCTACAATGAGCAGTTCTTC
CDR3: CAISDPTGLAGRSYNEQFF

J: TRBJ1-3
D: -
V: TRBV4-1
size: -
DNA: TGCGCCAGCAGCCAAGCCACTACAGGGTCTGGAAACACCATATATTTT
CDR3: CASSQATTGSGNTIYF

J: TRBJ1-1
D: TRBD1
V: TRBV2
size: -
DNA: TGTGCCAGCAGTGTGACAGGGGGGCTGGCTTTCTTT
CDR3: CASSVTGGLAFF

J: TRBJ2-7
D: -
V: TRBV7-8
size: -
DNA: TGTGCCAGCAGCTTAAGGGGTCTTCAGGGCTCCTACGAGCAGTACTTC
CDR3: CASSLRGLQGSYEQYF

J: TRBJ1-2
D: -
V: TRBV10-3
size: -
DNA: TGTGCCACCACACAGGGCGGGTTGGGTGGCTACACCTTC
CDR3: CATTQGGLGGYTF

J: TRBJ1-1
D: -
V: TRBV20-1
size: -
DNA: TGCAGTGCTAGTAAGTGGGGGGGAACTGAAGCTTTCTTT
CDR3: CSASKWGGTEAFF

J: TRBJ1-4
D: -
V: TRBV30
size: once
DNA: TGTGCCTGGAGTGTACCGCTTACACGAGGAAAACTGTTTTTT
CDR3: CAWSVPLTRGKLFF

J: TRBJ2-7
D: -
V: TRBV6-5
size: -
DNA: TGTGCCAGCAGTTACTCTCGCTCCTACGAGCAGTACTTC
CDR3: CASSYSRSYEQYF

J: TRBJ2-2
D: TRBD2
V: TRBV11-2
size: -
DNA: TGTGCCAGCAGCCCCATTGTGGGGGGGGGCGGGGAGCTGTTTTTT
CDR3: CASSPIVGGGGELFF

J: TRBJ1-6
D: TRBD1
V: TRBV10-1
size: -
DNA: TGCGCCGGGATCGGACAGGGAGGGTCACCCCTCCACTTT
CDR3: CAGIGQGGSPLHF

J: TRBJ2-3
D: -
V: TRBV15
size: -
DNA: TGTGCCACCAGCAGAGATCCCCACACAGATACGCAGTATTTT
CDR3: CATSRDPHTDTQYF

J: TRBJ2-3
D: -
V: TRBV11-2
size: -
DNA: TGTGCCAGCAGCTTATTGTCGGTGGCGGGCACCACAGATACGCAGTATTTT
CDR3: CASSLLSVAGTTDTQYF

J: TRBJ2-6
D: -
V: TRBV5-1
size: -
DNA: TGCGCCAGCAGCTTCTCCTCTGGGGCCAACGTCCTGACTTTC
CDR3: CASSFSSGANVLTF

J: TRBJ2-2
D: -
V: TRBV21-1
size: -
DNA: TGTGCCAGCAGCTTATCTCAGCGCAACGACACCGGGGAGCTGTTTTTT
CDR3: CASSLSQRNDTGELFF

J: TRBJ1-1
D: TRBD1
V: TRBV28
size: -
DNA: TGTGCCAGCAGTTTATTGGGGACAGGAGGGACCACTGAAGCTTTCTTT
CDR3: CASSLLGTGGTTEAFF

J: TRBJ2-2
D: -
V: TRBV4-1
size: -
DNA: TGCGCCAGCAGCCAAGTGTGGGCGGGCGGGGCCGGGGAGCTGTTTTTT
CDR3: CASSQVWAGGAGELFF

J: TRBJ2-7
D: -
V: TRBV4-1
size: -
DNA: TGCGCCAGCAGCCAAGGTTTGGGAGCCTACGAGCAGTACTTC
CDR3: CASSQGLGAYEQYF

J: TRBJ1-5
D: -
V: TRBV28
size: -
DNA: TGTGCCAGCAGTTGGACAGACGTCGGCAATCAGCCCCAGCATTTT
CDR3: CASSWTDVGNQPQHF

J: TRBJ2-7
D: -
V: TRBV10-2
size: -
DNA: TGCGCCAGCAGTCTCCGGACAATGACCTACGAGCAGTACTTC
CDR3: CASSLRTMTYEQYF

J: TRBJ1-5
D: -
V: TRBV7-8
size: -
DNA: TGTGCCAGCAGCTCAATCCGGGCTGACAGACGCTATAGCAATCAGCCCCAGCATTTT
CDR3: CASSSIRADRRYSNQPQHF

J: TRBJ2-5
D: TRBD2
V: TRBV29-1
size: -
DNA: TGCAGCGTTGGGACTAGCGGGGCCGGGGAGACCCAGTACTTC
CDR3: CSVGTSGAGETQYF

J: TRBJ2-3
D: -
V: TRBV11-3
size: -
DNA: TGTGCCAGCAGCTTAAACTCACCAGATACGCAGTATTTT
CDR3: CASSLNSPDTQYF